This T cell receptor (beta chain) was recovered during a study of vaccination effects on CD4 cells after COVID-19 (dated by TCRdb to the early 2020s). About the study as a whole: In the ViraFEST assay, PBMC were stimulated with viral peptide pools, and TCR sequencing was then used to find antigen-specific CD4+ T cell clonotypes based on their expansion. Each well held some 1.9 million PBMC cultured in IMDM containing about 5.4% human AB serum, 9 to 10 IU/ml IL-2 and gentamicin, along with 8 to 10 ug/ml peptides. The Oncomine TCR Beta short-read assay on an Illumina iSeq 100 was used to sequence cultures from other donors in the study. A total of more than 8 COVID-19 convalescent patients and several SARS-CoV-2-naive healthy vaccine recipients were included in the full study. SARS-CoV-2 spike-specific CD4+ TCR repertoires from before and after mRNA vaccination were compared in COVID-19 convalescent patients and in infection-naive vaccine recipients. Each participant received two doses of an mRNA SARS-CoV-2 vaccine, either BNT162b2 or mRNA-1273.

On this clone: Its antigen is currently not known. Base qualities are not provided; no much larger clone lies one nucleotide away.

The junction shows trimming of 8 bases on V and 5 bases on J, plus 9 bases between the germline ends. The CDR3 contains 12 residues, cysteine and phenylalanine counted. The sequence is cut down to CDR3 DNA, 36 bases in frame from base 1. CDR1 and CDR2 (WNHNN, SYGVQD) derive from the germline V gene (reference sequence). The library was made by the immunoSEQ multiplex PCR assay. DNA from the CD4+ T cells that had been cultured and isolated underwent TCR beta CDR3 sequencing. Concerning the study's data processing: Non-productive TCR sequences were removed and reads were trimmed to the CDR3 region, keeping CDR3s of at least 7 amino acids. Antigen-specific clonotypes were identified with the MANAFEST web app by comparing expansion in peptide wells against reference cultures. To be called positive, a clone needed expansion at FDR<0.05 compared with the reference and with all other wells, an odds ratio greater than 5, and a frequency greater than 0.1% in two replicate wells. A clonotype was defined as cross-reactive if the clonotype was significantly expanded both in SARS-CoV-2 spike wells and in at least one common cold coronavirus spike condition. Using the stringdist R package, CDR3 similarity was measured by Levenshtein distance, and unrooted trees were constructed with ape in R 3.6.1. This immuneACCESS table, as held by TCRdb, lists in-frame sequences with V and J called but not all clones. Of the missing ones, under half trace to an unresolved V gene in checked studies; the others have no known cause. Clonal size and the V and J genes are those of that table, whereas D and trimming came from the DNA. This sample has 70,000 to 75,000 clones in its table, and roughly three quarters of those were observed once. The ten largest clones represent around 2.1% of the sample.

After less than eleven days of culture, CD4+ T cells were isolated with the EasySep CD4+ T cell isolation kit. The absence of prior SARS-CoV-2 infection in healthy vaccine recipients was confirmed by negative nucleocapsid antibodies before and after vaccination. Half of the culture medium was replaced with fresh IL-2-containing medium on days 3 and 7. Unless noted otherwise, every peptide stimulation condition was grown in triplicate wells. PBMC were separated from whole blood using Ficoll-Paque Plus gradient centrifugation and were then either cryopreserved at -140C or used fresh. The QIAamp micro DNA kit was used to extract genomic DNA from the cultured CD4+ T cells. Beyond this particular receptor, the publication reports: Limitations of the study were the small number of convalescent patients and the absence of early post-infection timepoints. Among healthy vaccine recipients, nearly all vaccine-induced clones were SARS-CoV-2 mono-reactive, and only 1 of 255 was cross-reactive with common cold coronaviruses. Both infection-induced and vaccine-induced clones contracted markedly at late post-vaccination timepoints, which is consistent with waning T cell responses.

The sequencing here drew on CD4+ T cells from PBMCs cultured without peptide, taken before COVID-19 vaccination. The chain is encoded by TRBV10-1 joined to TRBJ2-2; the D gene may be TRBD1 or TRBD2, since each aligns over 5 bases. The receptor's source is a human donor who received a COVID-19 vaccine. The CDR3: CASGEGTGELFF. The nucleotide sequence is TGCGCCAGCGGCGAGGGGACCGGGGAGCTGTTTTTT.